Listed here are 18 T cell receptor beta chains from one sample, sequenced in a study of blood T cell repertoires in COVID-19. Produced via immunoSEQ multiplex PCR; TCRdb's table is partial and in-frame only. The sample lists fewer than 200,000 clones; 88% were seen once. Sequencing was performed on PBMCs or T cells enriched from blood (not recorded which). The source is a woman aged 18-29 years who had recovered from COVID-19.

The gene calls are TRBV7-2 and TRBJ2-2, with D maybe TRBD2 (7 bases). Germline-derived CDR1 and CDR2 are SGHTA and FQGNSA. Deletions cut 11 bases from V and 4 bases from J, with 17 bases between. The CDR3 consists of 14 residues. This CDR3 reads CASRGGGFTGELFF. The CDR3 nucleotides read TGTGCCTCGAGGGGGGGCGGATTCACCGGGGAGCTGTTTTTT.

The chain carries TRBV28 and TRBJ2-7; D possibly corresponds to TRBD2 (6 bases). V was clipped by 8 bases and J by 2 bases, with 13 bases between them. Germline V lookup: CDR1 MDHEN, CDR2 SYDVKM. This CDR3 region has 13 residues. CDR3 nucleotide sequence: TGTGCCAGCGTTAGCGGCAACACCTACGAGCAGTACTTC. Translated: CASVSGNTYEQYF.

The V call is TRBV24-1, the J call TRBJ1-2, with a tentative D call TRBD1 (5 bases). Trimming stripped 4 bases from V and 8 bases from J, with 13 bases between. Germline CDR1 reads KGHDR; CDR2 reads SFDVKD. The CDR3 loop spans 13 amino acids. CDR3 protein: CATSDHGTGGYTF. The CDR3 DNA sequence: TGTGCCACCAGTGACCACGGAACAGGAGGCTACACCTTC.

This chain connects TRBV18 to TRBJ2-7, with 8 positions matching TRBD2. Germline V gene sequence: CDR1 KGHSH, CDR2 LQKENI. The CDR3 is made up of 16 amino acids. V dropped 4 bases and J dropped 0; count of bases not matched to a gene: 8. CDR3: CASSLLSGISSYEQYF. The CDR3 bases are TGTGCCAGCTCACTACTTAGCGGGATTAGCTCCTACGAGCAGTACTTC.

This sequence joins TRBV9 and TRBJ1-4; D might be TRBD1 (6 bases). In germline, CDR1 is SGDLS, CDR2 YYNGEE. This CDR3 region has 15 residues. Trimming shortened V by 0 bases and J by 8 bases, and 14 bases separated the two germline ends. The CDR3: CASSVDRGAGEKLFF. The CDR3 DNA reads as TGTGCCAGCAGCGTAGATCGGGGGGCGGGCGAAAAACTGTTTTTT.

The chain carries TRBV4-1 and TRBJ1-5, with 11 bases fitting TRBD1. CDR1 is MGHRA and CDR2 is YSYEKL in the germline V gene. CDR3 length: 18 residues. V shed 2 bases and J 7 bases; nucleotides not matched to a gene: 13. CDR3 DNA sequence: TGCGCCAGCAGCCAACAGGAGGTAGGACAGGGGGCCTGGCAGCCCCAGCATTTT. It specifies CASSQQEVGQGAWQPQHF.

This clone was seen once. The gene calls are TRBV10-1 and TRBJ2-7, with 8 bases matching TRBD1. Losses at the gene ends were 4 bases for V and 6 bases for J; bases not matched to a gene: 5. This CDR3 is built from 13 residues. Germline values: CDR1 WNHNN, CDR2 SYGVQD (reference sequence). The CDR3 here is CASSAQGASEQYF. As DNA, the CDR3 is TGCGCCAGCAGTGCCCAGGGGGCAAGCGAGCAGTACTTC.

The rearrangement uses TRBV29-1 and TRBJ1-1; 8 bases map to TRBD1. The CDR3 has 14 amino acids. CDR1 and CDR2 (germline): SQVTM, ANQGSEA. Unmatched junction bases numbered 10, after V lost 5 bases and J lost 5 bases. The CDR3 nucleotides read TGCAGCGTTTCCGTTGAACAGGGGGGAACTGAAGCTTTCTTT. This encodes CSVSVEQGGTEAFF.

The chain employs TRBV30 and TRBJ1-1; D possibly corresponds to TRBD1 (5 bases). V lost 3 bases, J lost 4 bases, and 15 bases lay in between. Per germline, CDR1 GTSNPN and CDR2 SVGIG (reference sequence). This CDR3 has 14 residues. Written as DNA, the CDR3 is TGTGCCTGGAGGAGCGGGGGACCAGGCACTGAAGCTTTCTTT. Encoded protein: CAWRSGGPGTEAFF.

The chain couples TRBV18 to TRBJ2-7; TRBD1 matches at 10 bases. With 3 bases clipped from V and 6 bases from J, the junction kept 11 bases outside the gene matches. The V gene's germline CDR1 is KGHSH and CDR2 LQKENI. The CDR3 covers 16 residues. CDR3 in DNA: TGTGCCAGCTCACCGACAGGGGGCCGAGTCAAATTCGAGCAGTACTTC. Its translation: CASSPTGGRVKFEQYF.

The chain has TRBV2 and TRBJ1-1, with D uncertain. V shed 8 bases and J shed 5 bases, with 18 bases lying between them. The CDR3 spans 14 residues. Germline V gene data show CDR1 as SNHLY and CDR2 as FYNNEI. CDR3 bases: TGTGCCAGCCACTCCCTGAGGGTTAAAACTGAAGCTTTCTTT. It specifies CASHSLRVKTEAFF.

The chain joins TRBV6-1 to TRBJ1-1; D is undetermined. The ends were cut back, 2 bases at V and 1 base at J, with 8 bases in the middle. The CDR3 covers 14 residues. Germline lookup yields CDR1 MNHNS and CDR2 SASEGT. The CDR3 here is CASSETAGNTEAFF. DNA of the CDR3: TGTGCCAGCAGTGAAACGGCGGGGAACACTGAAGCTTTCTTT.

V is TRBV11-2 and J is TRBJ2-5; D is unclear. The V end lost 5 bases, the J end lost 1 base, and 2 bases lay between the germline ends. CDR3 length equals 11 residues. Germline CDR1 is SGHAT and CDR2 is FQNNGV. This CDR3 reads CASSLQETQYF. The DNA of the CDR3 is TGTGCCAGCAGCCTCCAAGAGACCCAGTACTTC.

The chain recombines TRBV28 with TRBJ2-7; 7 nucleotides agree with TRBD2. This CDR3 comprises 13 residues. Trimming removed 4 bases from V and 5 bases from J; junction bases left unmatched: 5. Per the germline V gene, CDR1 is MDHEN and CDR2 is SYDVKM. CDR3 sequence (DNA): TGTGCCAGCAGTTCTCTAGCGGCGGACGAGCAGTACTTC. Translated, it gives CASSSLAADEQYF. Complete variable domain (other parts from reference TRBV28 and TRBJ2-7): DVKVTQSSRYLVKRTGEKVFLECVQDMDHENMFWYRQDPGLGLRLIYFSYDVKMKEKGDIPEGYSVSREKKERFSLILESASTNQTSMYLCASSSLAADEQYFGPGTRLTVT.

V and J are TRBV7-2 and TRBJ2-5; 7 bases are shared with TRBD1. CDR1 is SGHTA and CDR2 is FQGNSA in the germline V gene. Trimming cost V 5 bases and J 1 base; bases outside gene matches: 7. The CDR3 runs to 15 residues. The CDR3 DNA sequence: TGTGCCAGCAGCCCCCAGACAGGGCTCCAAGAGACCCAGTACTTC. This encodes CASSPQTGLQETQYF.

This clone has just one count. In DNA, the CDR3 is TGCGCCAGCACCAGTCTAGAAGGGGACGAGCAGTACTTC. Translating it yields CASTSLEGDEQYF. This sequence joins TRBV10-1 and TRBJ2-7; tentatively, D is TRBD1 (5 bases). The germline V gene encodes CDR1 WNHNN and CDR2 SYGVQD (reference sequence). Trimming removed 7 bases from V and 5 bases from J, with 15 bases in between. This CDR3 contains 13 residues.

The chain is built from TRBV5-1 and TRBJ2-1; weak D call: TRBD2 (6 bases). This CDR3 region has 15 residues. Germline CDR1 and CDR2: SGHRS and YFSETQ. Trimming cost V 4 bases and J 0 bases, with 11 bases left between them. The CDR3 sequence: CASSQGTASYNEQFF. The DNA of the CDR3 is TGCGCCAGCAGCCAAGGGACTGCCTCCTACAATGAGCAGTTCTTC.

This rearrangement joins TRBV4-3 to TRBJ1-2, with TRBD1 matching over 8 bases. Germline CDR1 reads LGHNA; CDR2 reads YSLEER. This CDR3 has 18 amino acids. V shed 0 bases and J 2 bases; nucleotides not matched to a gene: 11. The CDR3 protein is CASSQEGQVDWANYGYTF. In DNA form, the CDR3 reads TGCGCCAGCAGCCAAGAGGGACAGGTTGATTGGGCGAACTATGGCTACACCTTC.